The rows below give T cell receptor beta chains drawn from one sample of a study of T-cell reconstitution after alpha-beta-depleted transplantation in children. TCRdb re-analysed the PCR reads in MiXCR, keeping a single row per CDR3 protein. The data hold under 850,000 distinct CDR3 sequences, with roughly 13% observed a single time. Here the sequenced sample was PBMCs, taken before TCRalphabeta/CD19-depleted stem cell transplant. Receptors were obtained from a girl aged 2 to 9 with congenital amegakaryocytic thrombocytopenia, due to receive a stem cell transplant. Each CDR3 is given with its conserved first and last residue. Each record gives: clone size, V gene, J gene, D gene, CDR3 protein, CDR3 DNA. A D gene is named only where the DNA matches it firmly. Expanded clones get a size class; other rows say once, few or many, or leave the size out.

many	TRBV10-3	TRBJ2-7	NA	CATLRVAGFDEQYF	TGTGCCACCTTACGGGTGGCCGGTTTTGACGAGCAGTACTTC
many	TRBV20-1	TRBJ2-3	NA	CSARFGPSTDTQYF	TGCAGTGCTAGATTCGGGCCGAGCACAGATACGCAGTATTTT
many	TRBV5-1	TRBJ2-2	TRBD2	CASSQSGGPNTGELFF	TGCGCCAGCAGTCAAAGCGGGGGCCCGAACACCGGGGAGCTGTTTTTT
NA	TRBV27	TRBJ2-7	NA	CASRPTGAYEQYF	TGTGCCAGCAGGCCGACAGGAGCCTACGAGCAGTACTTC
few	TRBV7-8	TRBJ2-7	TRBD2	CASSDYGTSGISEQYF	TGTGCCAGCAGCGACTACGGGACTAGCGGGATCAGTGAGCAGTACTTC
many	TRBV18	TRBJ1-2	NA	CASSPGRANYGYTF	TGTGCCAGCTCACCAGGGAGAGCTAACTATGGCTACACCTTC
few	TRBV19	TRBJ2-6	NA	CASSPPRPGANVLTF	TGTGCCAGTAGTCCGCCCAGGCCTGGGGCCAACGTCCTGACTTTC
NA	TRBV5-1	TRBJ1-2	NA	CASSLGAGPYGYTF	TGCGCCAGCAGCTTGGGAGCAGGGCCCTATGGCTACACCTTC
NA	TRBV12-3/TRBV12-4	TRBJ2-1	NA	CASSLMGYNEQFF	TGTGCCAGCAGTTTGATGGGGTACAATGAGCAGTTCTTC
many	TRBV10-3	TRBJ2-5	NA	CAISESNGYQETQYF	TGTGCCATCAGTGAGTCGAATGGGTACCAAGAGACCCAGTACTTC
NA	TRBV20-1	TRBJ2-7	NA	CSARDQGTSYEQYF	TGCAGTGCTAGAGATCAGGGAACCTCCTACGAGCAGTACTTC
NA	TRBV3-1	TRBJ1-6	TRBD1	CASSQGQGNSPLHF	TGTGCCAGCAGCCAAGGACAGGGCAATTCACCCCTCCACTTT
many	TRBV20-1	TRBJ2-1	TRBD2	CSARAVREVSYNEQFF	TGCAGTGCTAGAGCGGTACGGGAGGTCTCCTACAATGAGCAGTTCTTC
many	TRBV10-1	TRBJ2-6	NA	CASRDGRANVLTF	TGCGCCAGCAGAGACGGTCGGGCCAACGTCCTGACTTTC
many	TRBV5-1	TRBJ1-3	TRBD1	CASSVTGGQNTIYF	TGCGCCAGCAGCGTGACAGGGGGTCAAAACACCATATATTTT
many	TRBV9	TRBJ2-3	TRBD2	CASSKRGLAGEADTQYF	TGTGCCAGCTCGAAAAGGGGACTAGCGGGAGAGGCAGATACGCAGTATTTT
many	TRBV11-2	TRBJ2-3	TRBD2	CASSRGLAGLPSTDTQYF	TGTGCCAGCAGCCGTGGACTAGCGGGACTACCTAGCACAGATACGCAGTATTTT
NA	TRBV14	TRBJ2-1	NA	CASSRSRGEQFF	TGTGCCAGCAGCCGAAGTCGAGGAGAGCAGTTCTTC
many	TRBV12-3/TRBV12-4	TRBJ2-2	NA	CASSFPSAGELFF	TGTGCCAGCAGCTTCCCCAGCGCCGGGGAGCTGTTTTTT
many	TRBV7-9	TRBJ2-1	TRBD2	CASSLEREWYNEQFF	TGTGCCAGCAGCTTGGAGCGGGAGTGGTACAATGAGCAGTTCTTC
few	TRBV27	TRBJ2-7	TRBD2	CASGTHGLAGIEQYF	TGTGCCAGCGGTACACACGGTCTAGCGGGAATCGAGCAGTACTTC
NA	TRBV2	TRBJ1-5	NA	CASKYKKGNQPQHF	TGTGCCAGCAAATACAAGAAAGGCAATCAGCCCCAGCATTTT
NA	TRBV18	TRBJ2-1	TRBD2	CASSPPGLAGIGEQFF	TGTGCCAGCTCACCTCCGGGACTAGCGGGAATCGGTGAGCAGTTCTTC
many	TRBV7-8	TRBJ2-7	TRBD2	CASGGTSGWSAYEQYF	TGTGCCAGCGGGGGGACTAGCGGGTGGTCTGCTTACGAGCAGTACTTC
many	TRBV29-1	TRBJ2-7	NA	CSVESVGTSYEQYF	TGCAGCGTTGAAAGTGTTGGGACCTCCTACGAGCAGTACTTC
NA	TRBV7-7	TRBJ2-5	NA	CASSLGSNDQETQYF	TGTGCCAGCAGCTTGGGGTCAAATGATCAAGAGACCCAGTACTTC
many	TRBV5-1	TRBJ2-3	TRBD1	CASSWTLGDSGTQYF	TGCGCCAGCAGCTGGACCCTCGGGGACAGCGGTACGCAGTATTTT
many	TRBV29-1	TRBJ1-2	NA	CSALTAQNYGYTF	TGCAGCGCCTTGACAGCACAAAACTATGGCTACACCTTC
NA	TRBV7-2	TRBJ2-1	NA	CASSWNSGSYNEQFF	TGTGCCAGCAGCTGGAATAGCGGTTCCTACAATGAGCAGTTCTTC
NA	TRBV11-2	TRBJ2-3	TRBD2	CASSLSGRYPPDTQYF	TGTGCCAGCAGCTTAAGCGGGAGGTATCCCCCAGATACGCAGTATTTT
many	TRBV2	TRBJ2-6	NA	CASIQGVVAAGANVLTF	TGTGCCAGCATCCAAGGGGTCGTAGCGGCTGGGGCCAACGTCCTGACTTTC
NA	TRBV12-3/TRBV12-4	TRBJ2-5	NA	CASSFRETKYF	TGTGCCAGCAGTTTCCGGGAGACCAAGTACTTC
many	TRBV29-1	TRBJ1-1	NA	CSVKTVGLRTEAFF	TGCAGCGTTAAAACAGTCGGGTTGAGGACTGAAGCTTTCTTT
many	TRBV20-1	TRBJ2-5	NA	CSTGTTYQETQYF	TGCAGTACCGGGACGACCTACCAAGAGACCCAGTACTTC
NA	TRBV12-3/TRBV12-4	TRBJ2-2	TRBD2	CATSGENTGELFF	TGTGCAACTAGCGGGGAAAACACCGGGGAGCTGTTTTTT
NA	TRBV5-1	TRBJ2-2	TRBD1	CASSKLTGGNTGELFF	TGCGCCAGCAGTAAACTAACAGGGGGGAACACCGGGGAGCTGTTTTTT
NA	TRBV5-1	TRBJ2-6	NA	CASSFRLLADSGANVLTF	TGCGCCAGCAGCTTCCGTCTCCTAGCCGACTCTGGGGCCAACGTCCTGACTTTC
NA	TRBV10-1	TRBJ1-3	NA	CASTGRHSGNTIYF	TGCGCCAGCACCGGACGGCACTCTGGAAACACCATATATTTT
NA	TRBV7-9	TRBJ2-7	NA	CASSLTGMADEQYF	TGTGCCAGCAGCTTAACGGGAATGGCGGACGAGCAGTACTTC
many	TRBV29-1	TRBJ1-1	NA	CSVTGNLVDAFF	TGCAGCGTTACGGGGAACCTAGTGGATGCTTTCTTT
many	TRBV5-1	TRBJ2-1	TRBD1	CASSLAYRGFNNEQFF	TGCGCCAGCAGCTTGGCATACAGGGGCTTTAACAATGAGCAGTTCTTC
NA	TRBV24-1	TRBJ2-5	NA	CATSDSRVRHDQETQYF	TGTGCCACCAGTGATTCCAGGGTTCGACATGATCAAGAGACCCAGTACTTC
NA	TRBV20-1	TRBJ2-1	NA	CSARELQAATYNEQFF	TGCAGTGCTAGAGAGCTACAAGCGGCCACCTACAATGAGCAGTTCTTC
many	TRBV12-3/TRBV12-4	TRBJ2-7	NA	CASSFSKDHPEQYF	TGTGCCAGCAGTTTTAGTAAGGACCATCCCGAGCAGTACTTC
few	TRBV7-2	TRBJ2-5	NA	CASSLTSGLKETQYF	TGTGCCAGCAGCTTAACGAGCGGATTAAAAGAGACCCAGTACTTC
many	TRBV10-3	TRBJ1-1	TRBD1	CAIRGTGSTEAFF	TGTGCCATCAGGGGGACAGGGAGTACTGAAGCTTTCTTT
many	TRBV5-1	TRBJ2-5	NA	CASSHLRGAEETQYF	TGCGCCAGCAGCCATTTAAGGGGGGCAGAAGAGACCCAGTACTTC
few	TRBV15	TRBJ2-1	NA	CATSRDVVYNNEQFF	TGTGCCACCAGCAGAGATGTAGTCTACAACAATGAGCAGTTCTTC
many	TRBV15	TRBJ1-1	NA	CATSEGYRRFNTEAFF	TGTGCCACCAGCGAAGGTTACAGGAGATTCAACACTGAAGCTTTCTTT
many	TRBV5-1	TRBJ2-7	NA	CASSDGTSYEQYF	TGCGCCAGCAGCGACGGGACTTCCTACGAGCAGTACTTC
many	TRBV12-3/TRBV12-4	TRBJ2-3	TRBD2	CASSLQRELGDTQYF	TGTGCCAGCAGTTTACAGCGGGAGCTGGGAGATACGCAGTATTTT
NA	TRBV29-1	TRBJ2-1	NA	CSAMDWNEQFF	TGCAGCGCCATGGACTGGAATGAGCAGTTCTTC
many	TRBV21-1	TRBJ1-2	NA	CASSKERSGARGYTF	TGTGCCAGCAGCAAAGAAAGGAGCGGGGCAAGGGGCTACACCTTC
NA	TRBV5-1	TRBJ2-7	NA	CASSLSPEEQYF	TGCGCCAGCAGCTTGTCCCCTGAGGAGCAGTACTTC
few	TRBV7-2	TRBJ2-1	NA	CASSPQGDYNEQFF	TGTGCCAGCAGCCCCCAAGGGGATTACAATGAGCAGTTCTTC
many	TRBV20-1	TRBJ2-1	NA	CSARGHPGTVLYNEQFF	TGCAGTGCTAGGGGACACCCCGGGACGGTACTTTACAATGAGCAGTTCTTC
many	TRBV28	TRBJ2-3	NA	CASSPRHLTDTQYF	TGTGCCAGCAGCCCGCGGCATCTCACAGATACGCAGTATTTT
few	TRBV20-1	TRBJ2-5	TRBD2	CSAVPGRSKQETQYF	TGCAGTGCTGTCCCCGGGAGGTCGAAACAAGAGACCCAGTACTTC
NA	TRBV27	TRBJ2-6	NA	CASTKGPYSGANVLTF	TGTGCCAGCACCAAGGGACCGTACTCTGGGGCCAACGTCCTGACTTTC
few	TRBV12-3/TRBV12-4	TRBJ2-3	NA	CASSVARGTQYF	TGTGCCAGCAGTGTGGCTAGGGGTACGCAGTATTTT